A single sample gave rise to the 26 T cell receptor beta chains below, sequenced in a study of T-cell reconstitution after alpha-beta-depleted transplantation in children. Unique molecular identifiers were incorporated into the prepared TCRbeta library. TCRdb analysed the PCR reads with MiXCR anew, one entry per CDR3 protein. Of about 340,000 distinct CDR3 sequences detected, around 15% appear once; the ten largest clones hold roughly 40%. This specimen was PBMCs, mostly from graft donor cells, taken 360 days after TCRalphabeta/CD19-depleted stem cell transplant. These receptor sequences come from a male patient between 2 and 10 years old who had a stem cell transplant for acute lymphoblastic leukemia, so the T cells may come from the graft donor.

This clonotype was detected a few times. This chain uses TRBV7-3 with TRBJ2-5; 7 bases are shared with TRBD1. V lost 5 bases, J lost 4 bases, and 4 bases stayed unmatched. Germline CDR1 SGHTA, CDR2 FQGTGA. This CDR3 has 13 residues. The CDR3 sequence: CASSTNRGETQYF. The CDR3 nucleotides read TGTGCCAGCAGCACAAACAGGGGAGAGACCCAGTACTTC.

The rearrangement links TRBV24-1 to TRBJ2-1; a possible D gene is TRBD1 (6 bases). V dropped 9 bases and J dropped 9 bases, with 11 bases sitting between them. The CDR3 totals 11 residues. Germline lookup yields CDR1 KGHDR and CDR2 SFDVKD. The CDR3 loop is CATGTGREQFF. The DNA of the CDR3 is TGTGCCACCGGAACAGGGCGTGAGCAGTTCTTC.

CDR3 region: CASSPGDDEQFF. CDR3 DNA: TGTGCCAGCAGTCCTGGTGACGATGAGCAGTTCTTC. The chain joins TRBV28 to TRBJ2-1; D is undetermined. V dropped 5 bases and J dropped 8 bases, with 10 bases sitting between them. This CDR3 region has 12 residues. Germline-derived CDR1 and CDR2 are MDHEN and SYDVKM.

The chain has TRBV4-2 and TRBJ2-3; 16 positions agree with TRBD2. CDR3 length: 19 amino acids. V lost 4 bases, J lost 5 bases, and 12 bases stayed unmatched. Germline V gives CDR1 LGHNA, CDR2 YNFKEQ. CDR3 coding DNA: TGTGCCAGCAGCCTCCTGGGACTAGCGGGAGGGACGTGGATAGATACGCAGTATTTT. Translation: CASSLLGLAGGTWIDTQYF.

This rearrangement joins TRBV6-2 or TRBV6-3 to TRBJ2-3; 8 nucleotides match TRBD1. CDR1 is MNHEY, CDR2 SVGEGT, per germline. This CDR3 has 17 residues. Germline trimming cut 7 bases from V and 5 bases from J; bases unmatched to any gene: 17. The CDR3 protein is CASTQTPDRVGIDTQYF. The DNA of the CDR3 is TGTGCCAGCACCCAAACCCCGGACAGGGTCGGTATAGATACGCAGTATTTT.

This clonotype was seen at least ten times. The CDR3 region is CASSLMGSNEQFF. Here the CDR3 DNA reads TGTGCCAGCAGCTTAATGGGGAGCAATGAGCAGTTCTTC. The chain couples TRBV7-3 to TRBJ2-1, with a weak D call TRBD2 (5 bases). The CDR3 runs to 13 residues. Trimming took 1 base from V and 6 from J, leaving 7 bases between them. CDR1 and CDR2 from the germline V gene are SGHTA and FQGTGA.

This clonotype was recorded at least ten times. The J gene is TRBJ2-7, the V gene TRBV9; a possible D gene is TRBD1 (5 bases). The germline V gene encodes CDR1 SGDLS and CDR2 YYNGEE. This CDR3 has 13 amino acids. The V end was cut by 5 bases, the J end by 3 bases, with 12 bases between. The CDR3: CASSTLGDYEQYF. CDR3 DNA: TGTGCCAGCAGTACCCTAGGGGACTACGAGCAGTACTTC.

At least ten counts were recorded for this clonotype. The chain uses TRBV29-1 and TRBJ1-5, with 7 bases identical to TRBD1. V lost 7 bases to trimming and J lost 5 bases; unmatched junction nucleotides: 8. The CDR3 totals 13 residues. CDR1 is SQVTM and CDR2 is ANQGSEA in the germline V gene. In nucleotides, the CDR3 is TGCAGCGCTGCCGGGACAGCTGATCAGCCCCAGCATTTT. Translating it yields CSAAGTADQPQHF.

J is TRBJ2-2 and V is TRBV6-2 or TRBV6-3; TRBD1 agrees at 10 bases. Germline CDR1 is MNHEY and CDR2 is SVGEGT. After removal of 2 bases from V and 4 bases from J, the junction contained 4 bases not matched to a gene. CDR3 length: 16 amino acids. The chain's CDR3 is CASSYRGTGVTGELFF. The DNA of the CDR3 is TGTGCCAGCAGTTACCGCGGGACAGGGGTCACCGGGGAGCTGTTTTTT.

The chain employs TRBV12-3 or TRBV12-4 and TRBJ1-1; D may be TRBD1 (6 bases). The V gene lost 5 bases and the J gene lost 5 bases, with 21 bases spanning the gap. This CDR3 is 16 amino acids long. The CDR3 loop is CASSRYSGTMGTEAFF. Written as DNA, the CDR3 is TGTGCCAGCAGTCGATATTCCGGGACAATGGGAACTGAAGCTTTCTTT.

This clonotype was observed at least ten times. The chain combines TRBV28 with TRBJ2-3; 9 nucleotides match TRBD2. The germline V gene encodes CDR1 MDHEN and CDR2 SYDVKM. V was pared by 6 bases and J by 2 bases, with 6 bases of the junction left unmatched. This CDR3 has 15 residues. This chain's CDR3 is CASRSSGRNTDTQYF. The DNA for the CDR3 is TGTGCCAGCAGAAGTAGCGGGAGAAACACAGATACGCAGTATTTT.

The V gene is TRBV28, the J gene TRBJ2-1, with D tentatively TRBD2 (6 bases). V was shortened by 7 bases and J by 4 bases, with 11 bases between the two germline ends. Germline V gene lookup returns CDR1 MDHEN and CDR2 SYDVKM. The CDR3 sequence is 13 residues long. The CDR3 protein is CASTGVLYNEQFF. The CDR3, as DNA: TGTGCCAGCACGGGGGTTCTTTACAATGAGCAGTTCTTC.

The V and J genes are TRBV12-3 or TRBV12-4 and TRBJ2-3, with 12 bases that match TRBD2. V lost 6 bases and J lost 8; bases outside the gene matches: 15. The CDR3 is 17 residues long. The CDR3 loop reads CASRDLLAGGPLGTQYF. CDR3 bases: TGTGCCAGCAGAGACCTACTAGCGGGAGGACCCTTGGGTACGCAGTATTTT.

The chain has TRBV29-1 and TRBJ1-1; D is perhaps TRBD1 (6 bases). CDR1 is SQVTM, CDR2 ANQGSEA, per germline. V was pared by 4 bases and J by 11 bases, with 20 bases between. The CDR3 has 13 residues. Here the CDR3 reads CSVVVGLGGKAFF. The DNA of the CDR3 is TGCAGCGTTGTGGTCGGTTTAGGGGGGAAGGCTTTCTTT.

The rearrangement links TRBV18 to TRBJ2-7; TRBD2 matches at 7 bases. Unmatched junction bases numbered 6, after V lost 4 bases and J lost 3 bases. This CDR3 has 14 amino acids. Per the germline V gene, CDR1 is KGHSH and CDR2 is LQKENI. The DNA of the CDR3 is TGTGCCAGCTCACGGGCTAGCGGACTCTACGAGCAGTACTTC. As protein: CASSRASGLYEQYF.

In its sample, this clonotype was seen a few times. V is TRBV5-6 and J is TRBJ2-7; weak D call: TRBD2 (5 bases). Per germline, CDR1 SGHDT and CDR2 YYEEEE. V lost 4 bases to trimming and J lost 5 bases, with 13 bases between them. This CDR3 has 13 amino acids. The CDR3 nucleotides read TGTGCCAGCAGCCCCGTATTGCGGGACGAGCAGTACTTC. This codes for CASSPVLRDEQYF.

This clonotype was seen a few times. This chain connects TRBV4-2 to TRBJ2-2; a possible D gene is TRBD2 (5 bases). V was pared by 1 base and J by 4 bases, with 13 bases between. Germline lookup yields CDR1 LGHNA and CDR2 YNFKEQ. This CDR3 comprises 16 residues. The CDR3 reads CASSQASWTATGELFF. DNA for the CDR3: TGTGCCAGCAGCCAAGCTAGCTGGACCGCCACCGGGGAGCTGTTTTTT.

This sequence joins TRBV6-2 or TRBV6-3 and TRBJ2-4; TRBD1 agrees at 8 bases. V dropped 4 bases and J dropped 3; count of bases not matched to a gene: 5. The CDR3 has 15 amino acids. Germline V gene lookup returns CDR1 MNHEY and CDR2 SVGEGT. The CDR3: CASSSGQGFKNIQYF. In nucleotides, the CDR3 is TGTGCCAGCAGTTCAGGACAGGGATTCAAAAACATTCAGTACTTC.

This clonotype came up a few times. The CDR3 spells CSAGWTSFGQFF. The CDR3 nucleotides read TGCAGTGCGGGCTGGACTAGCTTCGGGCAGTTCTTC. The chain combines TRBV20-1 with TRBJ2-1; TRBD2 matches at 8 bases. The V gene end was trimmed by 6 bases and the J gene end by 12 bases; junction bases not matched to a gene: 10. The CDR3 sequence is 12 residues long. The germline gives CDR1 DFQATT, CDR2 SNEGSKA (reference sequence).

This clonotype came up a few times. The genes are TRBV20-1 and TRBJ2-7, with D perhaps matching TRBD1 or TRBD2 (5 bases each). Trimming stripped 3 bases from V and 4 bases from J, with 13 bases between. Germline loops: CDR1 DFQATT, CDR2 SNEGSKA (reference sequence). CDR3 size: 13 residues. As DNA, the CDR3 is TGCAGTGCTAGGGGGGAGCGGCGATACGAGCAGTACTTC. Protein: CSARGERRYEQYF.

This clonotype was observed at least ten times. The chain links TRBV7-6 to TRBJ1-3; the D is unclear. This CDR3 contains 14 residues. Germline CDR1 SGHVS, CDR2 FNYEAQ. V dropped 1 base and J dropped 0 bases, with 4 bases sitting between them. CDR3 residues: CASSLGFSGNTIYF. The CDR3 coding sequence is TGTGCCAGCAGCTTAGGTTTCTCTGGAAACACCATATATTTT.

The chain carries TRBV5-5 and TRBJ2-1; D ambiguous. The CDR3 length is 16 residues. From germline, CDR1 is SGHKS and CDR2 YYEKEE (reference sequence). Between the trimmed V and J ends, which lost 0 bases and 2 bases, there was a span of 12 bases. The CDR3 here is CASSLAGPAPYNEQFF. CDR3 nucleotide sequence: TGTGCCAGCAGCTTGGCCGGGCCCGCACCCTACAATGAGCAGTTCTTC.

The rearrangement links TRBV13 to TRBJ2-2; 7 bases agree with TRBD2. The V gene's germline CDR1 is PRHDT and CDR2 FYEKMQ (reference sequence). The CDR3 loop spans 16 amino acids. J was trimmed by 0 bases and V by 5 bases; bases with no gene match: 6. CDR3 sequence (DNA): TGTGCCAGCAGCCCGCTACTAGCGCCGAACACCGGGGAGCTGTTTTTT. It codes for CASSPLLAPNTGELFF.

V usage is TRBV6-2 or TRBV6-3 and J usage is TRBJ2-7, with a possible D match to TRBD1 (5 bases). V was pared by 2 bases and J by 3 bases, with 14 bases between. CDR1 is MNHEY and CDR2 is SVGEGT in the germline V gene. This CDR3 is built from 15 residues. The CDR3 loop is CASSYVQGDRYEQYF. The CDR3 DNA sequence: TGTGCCAGCAGTTACGTCCAAGGGGATCGCTACGAGCAGTACTTC.

This CDR3 is CSARQGVGLSTSYNEQFF. The CDR3, as DNA: TGCAGCGCCCGACAGGGGGTGGGGCTTTCGACATCCTACAATGAGCAGTTCTTC. The V and J genes are TRBV29-1 and TRBJ2-1, with 9 bases aligning to TRBD1. V lost 7 bases and J lost 1; bases outside the gene matches: 17. Per germline, CDR1 SQVTM and CDR2 ANQGSEA. This CDR3 contains 18 residues.

The V call is TRBV7-9, the J call TRBJ2-7; no firm D call. The CDR3 spans 16 residues. The germline CDR1 and CDR2 sequences are SEHNR and FQNEAQ (reference sequence). V lost 0 bases to trimming and J lost 2 bases, with 14 bases between them. CDR3 sequence: CASSLALRISAYEQYF. CDR3 coding DNA: TGTGCCAGCAGCTTAGCGCTTCGAATCTCAGCCTACGAGCAGTACTTC.